This TCR beta chain was documented in a study of cytomegalovirus exposure and HLA in healthy donors. Whole-study results and caveats: No immune exposure information besides CMV serostatus was available. Reports showed the classifier diagnosing cytomegalovirus status with high specificity and sensitivity. When analyzed later, the rates of TCR association showed variation by HLA locus, with DRB1 the most and HLA-C the fewest. Association with HLA alleles at 0.05 false discovery rate was found for around 17,000 TCR beta sequences in a later analysis.

The CDR3 runs to 14 residues. Germline values: CDR1 KGHSH, CDR2 LQKENI. Trimming took 3 bases from V and 8 from J; bases not matched to a gene: 4. The PCR ran on 60 Vbeta and 13 Jbeta primers. Some clones are missing from TCRdb's copy, which holds only in-frame ones; the method was immunoSEQ multiplex PCR. This repertoire shows over 130,000 clones, about 80% found once; its top ten account for about 1.4%. In the case of this clone: The antigen remains undetermined.

This chain uses TRBV18 with TRBJ1-6, with TRBD1 matching over 7 bases. The TCR comes from a man aged 25 to 40 in good health and CMV-seropositive. Material for sequencing was PBMCs. The CDR3 nucleotides are TGTGCCAGCTCACCGACAGGGTTGGATTCACCCCTCCACTTT. Amino acids: CASSPTGLDSPLHF.